This TCR beta chain was found in a study of untreated major depressive disorder. Repertoires were generated with immunoSEQ multiplex PCR, while TCRdb's copy carries only in-frame clones and drops some. The sample comprises 20,000 to 25,000 clones, 87% of which are singletons, and about 5% rests with the top ten. Trimming pared 3 bases from V and 0 bases from J, leaving 12 bases between. Germline CDR1 SGHRS, CDR2 YFSETQ. The CDR3 spans 15 residues. The sample comprised CD4+ T cells from PBMCs. The J gene is TRBJ1-2, the V gene TRBV5-1; D remains unclear. The origin of this receptor is a woman aged 30 to 39 in good health. The DNA of the CDR3 is TGCGCCAGCAGCTCCTCCCGGGATTCTAACTATGGCTACACCTTC. Protein: CASSSSRDSNYGYTF. Full variable domain (missing parts from reference TRBV5-1 and TRBJ1-2): KAGVTQTPRYLIKTRGQQVTLSCSPISGHRSVSWYQQTPGQGLQFLFEYFSETQRNKGNFPGRFSGRQFSNSRSEMNVSTLELGDSALYLCASSSSRDSNYGYTFGSGTRLTVV.